These T cell receptor beta chains were read from a single sample in a study of CD8 T cells in ankylosing spondylitis. TCRdb processed the 5' RACE reads anew with MiXCR; each CDR3 protein has one entry. Among about 750,000 distinct CDR3 sequences, 15% to 20% were seen once, and the ten largest hold around 20%. What was sequenced was blood, either unsorted or a sorted T cell fraction (not recorded which). These receptors were taken from a male donor with ankylosing spondylitis. The CDR3 runs from the conserved cysteine through the conserved F or W. Fields, in order: D gene, V gene, clone size, J gene, CDR3 DNA, CDR3 protein. The D gene is left open where the match is weak. Expanded clones are given a class, and other clones once, few, many or no size at all.

.	TRBV7-9	.	TRBJ2-7	TGTGCCAGCAGCTTGCATAGCAAGGGTCAGGGTTTCTACGAGCAGTACTTC	CASSLHSKGQGFYEQYF
TRBD2	TRBV5-6	.	TRBJ2-1	TGTGCCAGCAGCTTGGCCTATCGGGGGGGCTCCTACAATGAGCAGTTCTTC	CASSLAYRGGSYNEQFF
.	TRBV5-1	few	TRBJ2-4	TGCGCAGATCAAGGTGGGCGACAAAACATTCAGTACTTC	CADQGGRQNIQYF
TRBD1	TRBV6-1	.	TRBJ1-5	TGTGCCAGCAGTATGGACAGGGGGCCGAATCAGCCCCAGCATTTT	CASSMDRGPNQPQHF
.	TRBV4-2	.	TRBJ2-5	TGTGCCAGCAGCCCCTTAGAGACAGGAGGTTCAGAGACCCAGTACTTC	CASSPLETGGSETQYF
TRBD2	TRBV5-1	few	TRBJ2-2	TGCGCCAGCAGCTACGGACTAGATCTGACCGGGGAGCTGTTTTTT	CASSYGLDLTGELFF
TRBD2	TRBV2	.	TRBJ2-7	TGTGCCAGCAGTCGAACTAGCGGTAATGCCTACGAGCAGTACTTC	CASSRTSGNAYEQYF
TRBD1	TRBV7-9	few	TRBJ1-1	TGTGCCAGCAGCCCCCGGGACAGGGTTAATGTGGAAGCTTTCTTT	CASSPRDRVNVEAFF
.	TRBV5-1	.	TRBJ2-7	TGCGCCAGCAGGGATTTGGGAGGAATAGGGTTTGCCTACGAGCAGTACTTC	CASRDLGGIGFAYEQYF
.	TRBV10-3	.	TRBJ1-6	TGTGCCATCAGAACAGGGTATAATTCACCCCTCCACTTT	CAIRTGYNSPLHF
.	TRBV4-1	few	TRBJ1-1	TGCGCCAGCAGCCAAGGGGGGTCGCCGAACACTGAAGCTTTCTTT	CASSQGGSPNTEAFF
.	TRBV29-1	.	TRBJ2-7	TGCAGCGTTGAAGATCACAGGGACGAGCAGTACTTC	CSVEDHRDEQYF